The rows below give T cell receptor beta chains drawn from one sample of a study of blood T cell repertoires in COVID-19. Repertoires were generated with immunoSEQ multiplex PCR, while TCRdb's copy carries only in-frame clones and drops some. The sample yields about 250,000 clones, roughly 90% seen once. Sequenced material: PBMCs or T cells enriched from blood (not recorded which). These TCRs come from a woman aged 25 to 45 with acute COVID-19. Each CDR3 is given with its conserved first and last residue. D genes are given only for firm matches. The size field is filled for only some rows; it gives once, few, many or a size class.

clone_size j_call d_call v_call cdr3_nt cdr3_aa
. TRBJ1-1 . TRBV29-1 TGCAGCGTATTGCCCCGGGGGGCTGAAGCTTTCTTT CSVLPRGAEAFF
. TRBJ2-1 . TRBV3-1/TRBV3-2 TGTGCCAGCAGCCAGGCTCAGCTAGACTATGAGCAGTTCTTC CASSQAQLDYEQFF
. TRBJ1-5 . TRBV21-1 TGTGCCAGCAGCAAAGCTGAGGGACAGGCGTCGGGTCAGCCCCAGCATTTT CASSKAEGQASGQPQHF
. TRBJ2-7 . TRBV7-9 TGTGCCAGCAGCACCCTCCGGGGGGCGAGCTCCTACGAGCAGTACTTC CASSTLRGASSYEQYF
. TRBJ1-1 TRBD1 TRBV7-2 TGTGCCAGCAGCTTAACGGGACAGGGCTTCGAAGCTTTCTTT CASSLTGQGFEAFF
. TRBJ2-1 TRBD2 TRBV2 TGTGCCAGCAGTGAAGTTAGCGGGGGAAGGAATGAGCAGTTCTTC CASSEVSGGRNEQFF
. TRBJ2-3 TRBD2 TRBV7-9 TGTGCCAGCAGCAACCCTAGCGGAGCGGTATACACAGATACGCAGTATTTT CASSNPSGAVYTDTQYF
. TRBJ1-5 . TRBV24-1 TGTGCCACCAGTGAGGACGGGGGCAATCAGCCCCAGCATTTT CATSEDGGNQPQHF
. TRBJ2-1 . TRBV7-2 TGTGCCAGCAGCTTAACTAGTTTATCCTACAATGAGCAGTTCTTC CASSLTSLSYNEQFF
. TRBJ1-1 . TRBV28 TGTGCCAGCAGTTTAGCGCCGAGGGCTTCTGAAGCTTTCTTT CASSLAPRASEAFF
. TRBJ2-7 . TRBV5-4 TGTGCCAGCAGCTTAATAGGGGTCCACGAGCAGTACTTC CASSLIGVHEQYF
once TRBJ1-6 . TRBV6-6 TGTGCCAGCAGTTACGAAGGCGGCTATAATTCACCCCTCCACTTT CASSYEGGYNSPLHF
. TRBJ2-1 TRBD2 TRBV19 TGTGCCAGTAGTATAGTTACTAGCGGGACTTGGTACAATGAGCAGTTCTTC CASSIVTSGTWYNEQFF
. TRBJ2-2 . TRBV7-8 TGTGCCAGCAGCTTGGGTCAGGGGATCGATGGGGAGCTGTTTTTT CASSLGQGIDGELFF
. TRBJ1-1 . TRBV11-2 TGTGCCAGCAGCTTTAGCGGGGACACTGAAGCTTTCTTT CASSFSGDTEAFF
. TRBJ1-1 . TRBV19 TGTGCCAGTAGTACAACAGGGTGGAGGACTGAAGCTTTCTTT CASSTTGWRTEAFF
. TRBJ2-2 TRBD2 TRBV6-6 TGTGCCAGCAGTCCCGTACTAGCGGGGTCCTCGGCCACCGGGGAGCTGTTTTTT CASSPVLAGSSATGELFF
. TRBJ2-5 . TRBV5-1 TGCGCCAGCAGCTTGCGGGAAGAGACCCAGTACTTC CASSLREETQYF
. TRBJ2-2 TRBD1 TRBV5-1 TGCGCCAGCAGCACGGGGACAGGAAGAAGCACCGGGGAGCTGTTTTTT CASSTGTGRSTGELFF
. TRBJ2-7 TRBD1 TRBV28 TGTGCCAGCAGTTTACCTTCTCGGGGCAGACAGGGGAGCTCCTACGAGCAGTACTTC CASSLPSRGRQGSSYEQYF
. TRBJ1-5 . TRBV27 TGTGCCAGCAGTTTTCGGAATCAGCCCCAGCATTTT CASSFRNQPQHF
. TRBJ2-7 TRBD2 TRBV5-1 TGCGCCAGCAGCTTGTCTGGCGGGGGGGCTGGGGAGCAGTACTTC CASSLSGGGAGEQYF
. TRBJ2-7 . TRBV12-5 TGTGCTAGTGGTCCCCAGGGGGGTCGATCCTACGAGCAGTACTTC CASGPQGGRSYEQYF
. TRBJ2-3 TRBD1 TRBV5-1 TGCGCCAGCAGAAAAGCCGGGACAGGGGGTACTTGGGCAGATACGCAGTATTTT CASRKAGTGGTWADTQYF
few TRBJ2-1 . TRBV28 TGTGCCGGAGGAGGGGTCGATGAGCAGTTCTTC CAGGGVDEQFF
. TRBJ1-6 TRBD1 TRBV28 TGTGCCAGCAGTTTACCGACAGGGATTAATTCACCCCTCCACTTT CASSLPTGINSPLHF
. TRBJ1-5 TRBD1 TRBV2 TGTGCCAGCAGTGGGACAGGGAATGATCAGCCCCAGCATTTT CASSGTGNDQPQHF
. TRBJ1-5 TRBD1 TRBV6-1 TGTGCCAGCAGTGATAGGACAGGAATTAGCAATCAGCCCCAGCATTTT CASSDRTGISNQPQHF
. TRBJ1-1 . TRBV18 TGTGCCAGCTCGCCCACGCACACAGGAGGGGATTGGAACACTGAAGCTTTCTTT CASSPTHTGGDWNTEAFF
. TRBJ2-2 . TRBV11-2 TGTGCCAGCAGCTTAGAGGGCTCCTATGGCACCGGGGAGCTGTTTTTT CASSLEGSYGTGELFF
. TRBJ2-1 TRBD1 TRBV10-3 TGTGCCATCACGGGACAGGGGACGGCTAGCGGCCTCAATGAGCAGTTCTTC CAITGQGTASGLNEQFF
once TRBJ2-2 TRBD1 TRBV19 TGTGCCAGTAGTATTAGATCCCGGGACAGGGGAGGAGGAGCCTACACCGGGGAGCTGTTTTTT CASSIRSRDRGGGAYTGELFF
. TRBJ1-2 TRBD1 TRBV11-2 TGTGCCAGCAGCTCACCCCGAGCCAGGACAGGGAACTATGGCTACACCTTC CASSSPRARTGNYGYTF
. TRBJ1-1 TRBD1 TRBV19 TGTGCCAGTAACCTAGACAGGGTTGGCACTGAAGCTTTCTTT CASNLDRVGTEAFF
once TRBJ2-1 . TRBV10-3 TGTGCCATCAGTGAGCTGGCAGGGGCCTACAATGAGCAGTTCTTC CAISELAGAYNEQFF
. TRBJ2-1 TRBD1 TRBV27 TGTGCCAGCGGGCGGGACAGGGGCTTCTTCTGGGTTTTCGGGAGGGCTCGTGAGCAGTTCTTC CASGRDRGFFWVFGRAREQFF
. TRBJ1-5 . TRBV27 TGTGCCAGCAGTATGGGACTTAGCAATCAGCCCCAGCATTTT CASSMGLSNQPQHF
once TRBJ2-2 . TRBV5-1 TGCGCCAGCAGCTTGAACCAGGGGAACACCGGGGAGCTGTTTTTT CASSLNQGNTGELFF
. TRBJ1-1 TRBD1 TRBV2 TGTGCCAGCAATCCGATGTTATTTGACAGGGTGAACACTGAAGCTTTCTTT CASNPMLFDRVNTEAFF
. TRBJ2-1 . TRBV19 TGTGCCAGTAGTAGGAGTAGGTACAATGAGCAGTTCTTC CASSRSRYNEQFF
. TRBJ1-4 TRBD1 TRBV28 TGTGCCAGCAATCAACCAGGGGGAAAAGTATTTTTT CASNQPGGKVFF
. TRBJ2-5 . TRBV7-9 TGTGCCAGCAGCTCACCAGGGGACCCGGGGCGGGAGACCCAGTACTTC CASSSPGDPGRETQYF
many TRBJ2-1 TRBD1 TRBV4-1 TGCGCCAGCAGCCAGGGGGACAGGGTTAATGAGCAGTTCTTC CASSQGDRVNEQFF
. TRBJ2-3 . TRBV21-1 TGTGCCAGCAGCCTACACAGGAGACCACGCACAGATACGCAGTATTTT CASSLHRRPRTDTQYF
. TRBJ2-1 . TRBV15 TGTGCCACCAGCAGAGGGACAGAAGTCTACAATGAGCAGTTCTTC CATSRGTEVYNEQFF
. TRBJ2-7 . TRBV29-1 TGCAGCGTTCGGGACTCCTACGAGCAGTACTTC CSVRDSYEQYF
. TRBJ2-7 TRBD2 TRBV19 TGTGCCAGTGGTTCTAGCGGGAGCTTAAGGGGCGAGCAGTACTTC CASGSSGSLRGEQYF
. TRBJ2-2 . TRBV6-5 TGTGCCAGCGGGGGACATCTCGTCGGGGAGCTGTTTTTT CASGGHLVGELFF
. TRBJ2-3 TRBD2 TRBV28 TGTGCCAGCAGTCCACATAGCGGGGAGACGGCAGATACGCAGTATTTT CASSPHSGETADTQYF
. TRBJ2-2 . TRBV7-8 TGTGCCAGCAGCCCGCGTCGACAGATGCAACCGGAGGGCGGGGAGCTGTTTTTT CASSPRRQMQPEGGELFF
. TRBJ2-3 . TRBV19 TGTGCCAGTAGTATGTGGACAGATCGCACAGATACGCAGTATTTT CASSMWTDRTDTQYF
. TRBJ1-2 . TRBV13 TGTGCCAGCACCTTACGCGAGGGTAACTATGGCTACACCTTC CASTLREGNYGYTF
few TRBJ2-5 TRBD2 TRBV5-6 TGTGCCAGCAGCTCCATACTAGCGGGGGGGCCTGAGACCCAGTACTTC CASSSILAGGPETQYF
. TRBJ2-1 . TRBV6-5 TGTGCCAGCGTAAGGGGCGACGCTTTGCATGAGCAGTTCTTC CASVRGDALHEQFF
. TRBJ1-5 . TRBV27 TGTGCCAGTAGCAACGAGGGGGGCAATCAGCCCCAGCATTTT CASSNEGGNQPQHF